In its sample, the clone carrying this TCR beta chain was seen many times. CDR3 size: 14 residues. Trimming took 3 bases from V and 6 from J; bases not matched to a gene: 2. Per the germline V gene, CDR1 is SNHLY and CDR2 is FYNNEI. These data belong to a study of regulatory T cells in long-lasting Graves disease. Arm-PCR of CDR3 regions and iRepertoire HTBI primers were the basis on which TCR beta libraries were built. Each CDR3 protein is one row after TCRdb ran MiXCR on the multiplex PCR reads. The table includes 350,000 to 400,000 distinct CDR3 sequences, under 20% detected once. Time point given: newly diagnosed GD, antithyroid drugs for less than 3 months. Isolated PBMC RNA provided the starting material for the TCR library. This sample was shared with a second study, whose subject was T cells in Graves' hyperthyroidism and ophthalmopathy.

The specimen was peripheral blood mononuclear cells (PBMCs), collected at new diagnosis, from a patient treated with antithyroid drugs. This chain uses TRBV2 with TRBJ1-5, with 10 bases aligning to TRBD1. The TCR originated in a woman between 18 and 29 years old with Graves disease. CDR3 region: CASSEGQGIQPQHF. As DNA, the CDR3 is TGTGCCAGCAGTGAGGGACAGGGGATTCAGCCCCAGCATTTT.